This T cell receptor (beta chain) was retrieved from a study of cytomegalovirus exposure and HLA in healthy donors. Whole-study results and caveats: The authors later linked a missense DCLRE1C variant to TCR beta V- and J-gene trimming. Among immune exposure information, only CMV serostatus was available. In a later analysis, DRB1 alleles had the most associated TCRs; HLA-C alleles the fewest.

V was shortened by 4 bases and J by 6 bases, with 16 bases between the two germline ends. Germline loops: CDR1 SEHNR, CDR2 FQNEAQ (reference sequence). This CDR3 is built from 15 residues. Despite likely unrecorded immune exposures, the donors were nominally healthy at the time of sampling. The PCR employed 60 Vbeta primers together with 13 Jbeta primers. The data were produced by immunoSEQ multiplex PCR, yet TCRdb's version contains in-frame clones alone and is incomplete. Its table records about 84,000 clones. Of note for this clone: No antigen is known for it.

The rearrangement joins TRBV7-9 to TRBJ2-4, with D tentatively TRBD2 (6 bases). The source material was PBMCs. This receptor was taken from a man between 50 and 59 years old in good health and CMV-seronegative. CDR3 residues: CASSSWDWNINIQYF. In nucleotides, the CDR3 is TGTGCCAGCAGCTCGTGGGACTGGAATATAAACATTCAGTACTTC.